This TCR beta chain was observed in a study of T cell responses to AZD1222 COVID-19 vaccine (dated by TCRdb to the early 2020s). A note on the overall study: AZD1222 recipients with second doses at about 4 weeks or about 12 weeks were pooled, because spike-specific TCR depth and breadth did not differ between schedules. TCR sequencing covered 230 to 250 trial participants: about 210 given two doses of AZD1222 and approximately 26 given two doses of MenACWY control vaccine. Enrollment into the trials was organized by age into subgroups of 18-55, 56-69 and 70-plus years, and those subgroups contained roughly 160, 29 and 62 TCR-sequenced participants, respectively. Broad study findings and their caveats: Participants were mostly white British, with more females than males. The authors suggested clonal diversity may have been underestimated. No day 14 peak-response samples were available, so repertoires were characterized only after the peak T cell response. In the small 56-69-year group, the increase in depth fell short of significance, most likely because of low power. After two AZD1222 doses, spike-specific TCR breadth and depth were significantly higher than at day 0 and than in MenACWY recipients. CD4 TCRs associated with the vaccine covered the entire spike protein, and the dominant responses were in regions 160-218 and 743-854. Conclusions about previously exposed vaccinees are limited, since just five or six AZD1222 recipients were seropositive for SARS-CoV-2 at baseline. Nearly half of unique spike-specific TCRs reportedly recognized epitopes outside regions mutated in the B.1.351 and B.1.1.7 variants.

CDR1 and CDR2 are drawn from the germline V gene: MNHEY, SVGEGT. Compared with germline, V lacks 5 bases and J lacks 4 bases; bases without a gene match: 9. Its CDR3 holds 15 amino acids, cysteine through phenylalanine. Of all the DNA, just the CDR3 is kept, 45 bases in frame from base 1. On this clone itself: The clone's antigen remains unknown. Base qualities are not recorded, but no much larger clone differs from it by a single base.

Per the publication, the time point label means: baseline before first vaccination. Samples from vaccinated people were obtained from the UK trials COV001 and COV002, which included a single-blind randomized controlled phase 2/3 trial of AZD1222 (ChAdOx1 nCoV-19) in healthy adults. For TCRbeta chain sequencing, PBMC samples were collected from trial participants at day 0 and at day 28 after the second dose. The CDR3 regions of human TCRbeta chains were subjected to immunosequencing. Under the source paper's analysis protocol: TCRs in the repertoires were matched against a reference library of SARS-CoV-2-specific TCRs that had been generated with the MIRA antigen-specificity platform. Breadth was defined as the fraction of unique TCRs that were SARS-CoV-2-associated. Depth was defined as the fraction of total T cells that were SARS-CoV-2-associated. Each spike-specific TCR was assigned to its reactive spike region and to a CD4 or CD8 class using the MIRA data. Log10-transformed breadth and depth values were compared by one-way ANOVA with Sidak's multiple comparisons tests. Entries here come from immuneACCESS through TCRdb and include only in-frame sequences with V and J called. Some clones fail to appear in such tables; in the studies checked, an unresolved V gene covers under half of the shortfall, and the cause of the remainder is unknown. That table furnishes V, J and clone size, whereas the DNA furnished D and trimming. This sample lists some 140,000 clones; roughly nine tenths were detected once. 1.5% to 2% of the sample belongs to the ten largest clones.

The input for sequencing was peripheral blood, taken on day 0 of AZD1222 vaccination. This TCR came from an adult in good health. The chain joins TRBV6-2 or TRBV6-3 to TRBJ1-2; 8 middle bases align to TRBD1. The DNA is TGTGCCAGCAGTAGCAGGGGGCGCTCCTTCTATGGCTACACCTTC. Translated, it gives CASSSRGRSFYGYTF.